The source of this T cell receptor beta chain is a study of T cells after posttransplantation cyclophosphamide. The related graft donor's blood sample was taken on the day of bone marrow donation. Overall study findings and caveats: Later post-transplant blood repertoires were often dominated by donor CD8+ memory clones.

This clone showed up many times. Its antigen is as yet unknown. Assay: immunoSEQ multiplex PCR; the TCRdb copy retains only in-frame clones and omits some. The repertoire consists of about 38,000 clones, none detected only once. Sequencing was carried out using PBMCs. The receptor was isolated from a man aged 50-60 years in good health, CMV-negative, and a related stem cell transplant donor.

CDR3 sequence reads: CASRKTGKEGGYTF. CDR3 in DNA: TGTGCCAGCAGAAAGACAGGGAAGGAAGGCGGCTACACCTTC. The genes are TRBV6-5 and TRBJ1-2, with TRBD1 identical over 7 bases. The CDR3 has 14 amino acids. Trimming at V came to 6 bases and at J to 8 bases, leaving 12 bases not matched to a gene. Germline CDR1 and CDR2: MNHEY and SVGAGI.